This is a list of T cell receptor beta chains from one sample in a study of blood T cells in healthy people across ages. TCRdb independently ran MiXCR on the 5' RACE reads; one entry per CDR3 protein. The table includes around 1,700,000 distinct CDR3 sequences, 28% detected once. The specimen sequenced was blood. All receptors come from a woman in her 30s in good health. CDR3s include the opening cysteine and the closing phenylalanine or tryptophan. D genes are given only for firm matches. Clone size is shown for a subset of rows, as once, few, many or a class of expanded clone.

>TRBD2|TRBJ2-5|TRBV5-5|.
CASSPGLALVRETQYF
TGTGCCAGCAGCCCAGGACTAGCGTTGGTTAGAGAGACCCAGTACTTC
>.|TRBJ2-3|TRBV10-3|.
CAISGRGAGITDTQYF
TGTGCCATCAGTGGGCGAGGGGCAGGAATCACAGATACGCAGTATTTT
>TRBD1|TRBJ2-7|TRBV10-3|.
CAVSEAMDRVDHEQYF
TGTGCCGTCAGTGAGGCTATGGACAGGGTGGACCACGAGCAGTACTTC
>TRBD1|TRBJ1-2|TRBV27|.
CASSFQGGGIYGYTF
TGTGCCAGCAGTTTCCAGGGGGGGGGAATCTATGGCTACACCTTC
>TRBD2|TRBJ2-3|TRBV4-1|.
CASSQSSGVNTDTQYF
TGCGCCAGCAGCCAATCTAGCGGGGTGAACACAGATACGCAGTATTTT
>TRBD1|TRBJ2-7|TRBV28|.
CASSLGGQGRGEQYF
TGTGCCAGCAGTTTGGGGGGACAGGGACGAGGAGAGCAGTACTTC
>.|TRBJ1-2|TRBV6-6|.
CASSSPTTGHYGYTF
TGTGCCAGCAGCTCCCCTACGACAGGCCACTATGGCTACACCTTC
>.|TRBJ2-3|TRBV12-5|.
CASDRTDTQYF
TGTGCTAGTGACCGCACAGATACGCAGTATTTT
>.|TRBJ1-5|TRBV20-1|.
CSARRRGGNQPQHF
TGCAGTGCTCGCCGTCGGGGTGGCAATCAGCCCCAGCATTTT
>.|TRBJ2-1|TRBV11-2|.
CASSLIRNPTGNAEQFF
TGTGCCAGCAGCTTGATCCGGAACCCGACCGGTAATGCGGAGCAGTTCTTC
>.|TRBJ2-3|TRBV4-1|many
CASSQVRLTDTQYF
TGCGCCAGCAGCCAAGTACGGCTCACAGATACGCAGTATTTT
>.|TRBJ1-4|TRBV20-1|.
CSAPGLGEKLFF
TGCAGTGCACCAGGGTTAGGGGAAAAACTGTTTTTT
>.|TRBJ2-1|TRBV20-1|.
CSAETGRGYNEQFF
TGCAGTGCGGAGACAGGGAGGGGGTACAATGAGCAGTTCTTC
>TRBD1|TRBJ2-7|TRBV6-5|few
CASSLNRGEGSYEQYF
TGTGCCAGCAGTCTCAACAGGGGTGAGGGTTCCTACGAGCAGTACTTC
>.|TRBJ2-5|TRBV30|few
CAWSGETQYF
TGTGCCTGGAGTGGCGAGACCCAGTACTTC
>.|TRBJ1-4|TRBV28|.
CASNPDSFNEKLFF
TGTGCCAGCAATCCTGACAGTTTTAATGAAAAACTGTTTTTT
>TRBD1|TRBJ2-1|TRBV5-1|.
CASSLGQGRFSYNEQFF
TGCGCCAGCAGCTTGGGACAGGGGCGGTTTTCCTACAATGAGCAGTTCTTC
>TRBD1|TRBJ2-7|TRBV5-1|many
CASSLPGQGNEQYF
TGCGCCAGCAGCTTACCGGGACAGGGGAACGAGCAGTACTTC
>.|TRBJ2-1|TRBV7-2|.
CASSHPRREQGANNEQFF
TGTGCCAGCAGCCACCCCCGCAGGGAACAAGGTGCCAACAATGAGCAGTTCTTC
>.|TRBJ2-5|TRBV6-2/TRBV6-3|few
CASGSGYRQETQYF
TGTGCCAGCGGGAGCGGATATCGGCAAGAGACCCAGTACTTC
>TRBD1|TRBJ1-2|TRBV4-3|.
CASSQGDLAGGARGYTF
TGCGCCAGCAGCCAAGGGGATCTGGCAGGGGGCGCGCGGGGCTACACCTTC
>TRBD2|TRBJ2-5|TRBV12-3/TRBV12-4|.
CASSPPLRGGAPETQYF
TGTGCCAGCAGTCCTCCTCTGCGCGGGGGGGCCCCAGAGACCCAGTACTTC
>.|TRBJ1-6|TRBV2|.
CASRGDSYNSPLHF
TGTGCCAGCAGAGGCGACTCCTATAATTCACCCCTCCACTTT
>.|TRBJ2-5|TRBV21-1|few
CASSGGVDSQETQYF
TGTGCCAGCAGCGGGGGTGTCGACAGCCAAGAGACCCAGTACTTT
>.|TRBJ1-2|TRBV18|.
CASSGTPDNGYTF
TGTGCCAGCTCAGGCACCCCAGACAATGGCTACACCTTC
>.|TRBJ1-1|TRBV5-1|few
CASSLAGAGAEAFF
TGCGCCAGCAGCTTGGCCGGGGCTGGCGCTGAAGCTTTCTTT
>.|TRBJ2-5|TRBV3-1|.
CASSQDLIGGGYNEQYF
TGTGCCAGCAGCCAAGATCTTATCGGCGGAGGATACAATGAGCAGTACTTC
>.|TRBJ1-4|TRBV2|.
CASSAWSGVVKEKLFF
TGTGCCAGCAGTGCCTGGTCGGGGGTCGTGAAGGAAAAACTGTTTTTT
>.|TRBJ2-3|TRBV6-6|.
CASSYSAAQTTDTQYF
TGTGCCAGCAGTTACTCGGCGGCCCAAACCACAGATACGCAGTATTTT
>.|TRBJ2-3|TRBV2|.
CASSERPYTDTQYF
TGTGCCAGCAGTGAACGCCCCTACACAGATACGCAGTATTTT
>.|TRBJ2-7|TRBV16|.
CASSQSTQRGYEQYF
TGTGCCAGCAGCCAAAGTACTCAGAGAGGCTACGAGCAGTACTTC
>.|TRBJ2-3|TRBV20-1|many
CSARDSAGSTDTQYF
TGCAGTGCTAGAGATTCTGCGGGTAGCACAGATACGCAGTATTTT
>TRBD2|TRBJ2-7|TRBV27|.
CASSSLAGVGNEQYF
TGTGCCAGCAGTTCCCTAGCGGGAGTGGGAAATGAGCAGTACTTC
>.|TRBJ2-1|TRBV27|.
CASMGNRAAYNEQFF
TGTGCCAGCATGGGCAACCGGGCAGCCTACAATGAGCAGTTCTTC
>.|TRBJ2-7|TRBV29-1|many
CSVEGLPGDTSYEQYF
TGCAGCGTTGAAGGGCTCCCAGGGGACACGTCCTACGAGCAGTACTTC
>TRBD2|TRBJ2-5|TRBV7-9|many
CASSPSGSGEQYF
TGTGCCAGCAGCCCTAGCGGGAGTGGAGAGCAGTACTTC
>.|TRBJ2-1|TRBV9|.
CASSVQLGYNEQFF
TGTGCCAGCAGCGTACAACTGGGGTACAATGAGCAGTTCTTC
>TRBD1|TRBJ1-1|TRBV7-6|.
CASSLTGALAEAFF
TGTGCCAGCAGCTTAACAGGGGCTTTAGCTGAAGCTTTCTTT
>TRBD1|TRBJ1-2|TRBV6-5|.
CASYTGTGVGYTF
TGTGCCAGCTATACAGGGACAGGGGTCGGCTACACCTTC
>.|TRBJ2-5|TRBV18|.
CASSPLGSEETQYF
TGTGCCAGCTCACCATTGGGGTCCGAGGAGACCCAGTACTTC
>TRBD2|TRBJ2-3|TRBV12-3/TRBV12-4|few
CASSRILAGYTDTQYF
TGTGCCAGCAGCCGAATACTAGCGGGTTACACAGATACGCAGTATTTT
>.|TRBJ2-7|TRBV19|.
CASNPSGTQGSQYF
TGTGCCAGTAACCCCTCCGGGACTCAAGGTTCGCAGTACTTC
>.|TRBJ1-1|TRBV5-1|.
CASSLYGIWASGGADGKTEAFF
TGCGCCAGCAGCTTGTACGGTATATGGGCCTCGGGAGGGGCCGATGGAAAAACTGAAGCTTTCTTT
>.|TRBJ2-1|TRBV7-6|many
CASSLAPSDEQFF
TGTGCCAGCAGCTTAGCTCCCAGCGATGAGCAGTTCTTC